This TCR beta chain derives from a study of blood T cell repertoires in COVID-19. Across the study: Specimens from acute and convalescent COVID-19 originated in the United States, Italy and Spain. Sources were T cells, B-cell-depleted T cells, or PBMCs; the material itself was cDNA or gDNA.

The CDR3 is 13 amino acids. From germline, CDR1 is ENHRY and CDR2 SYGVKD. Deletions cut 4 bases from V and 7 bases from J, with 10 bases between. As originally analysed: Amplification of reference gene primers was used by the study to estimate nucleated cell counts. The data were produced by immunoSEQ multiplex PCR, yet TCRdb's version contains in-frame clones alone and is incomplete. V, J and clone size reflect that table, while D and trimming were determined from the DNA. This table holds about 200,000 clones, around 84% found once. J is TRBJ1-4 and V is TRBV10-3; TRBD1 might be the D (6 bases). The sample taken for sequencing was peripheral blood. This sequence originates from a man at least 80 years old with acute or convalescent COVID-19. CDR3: CAISGTEAEKLFF. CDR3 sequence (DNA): TGTGCCATCAGTGGGACAGAAGCTGAAAAACTGTTTTTT.